This is a list of T cell receptor beta chains from one sample in a study of cytomegalovirus exposure and HLA in healthy donors. TCRdb's table, derived via immunoSEQ multiplex PCR, lists solely in-frame clones and lacks some. The sample carries 98,000 or so clones, about 80% recorded once. Sequencing was performed on PBMCs. These receptors were taken from a man aged 40-49 years in good health and CMV-seronegative. Each CDR3 is given with its conserved first and last residue. Fields, in order: V gene, J gene, D gene, CDR3 DNA, CDR3 protein. D genes are given only for firm matches.

V gene: TRBV19
J gene: TRBJ2-3
D gene: .
CDR3 DNA: TGTGCCAGTAGTTTTTCGGAGGCGATAACAGATACGCAGTATTTT
CDR3 protein: CASSFSEAITDTQYF

V gene: TRBV21-1
J gene: TRBJ1-2
D gene: .
CDR3 DNA: TGTGCCAGCAGCAAAATGCCCCTTAGGGGGGGCGCGGATGGCTACACCTTC
CDR3 protein: CASSKMPLRGGADGYTF

V gene: TRBV21-1
J gene: TRBJ1-2
D gene: .
CDR3 DNA: TGTGCCAGCAGCAAAGAGGGGGGGTCGGACTATGGCTACACCTTC
CDR3 protein: CASSKEGGSDYGYTF

V gene: TRBV6-5
J gene: TRBJ1-1
D gene: TRBD1
CDR3 DNA: TGTGCCAGCAGTTACGGGGGACAGAACATGAACACTGAAGCTTTCTTT
CDR3 protein: CASSYGGQNMNTEAFF

V gene: TRBV2
J gene: TRBJ1-2
D gene: .
CDR3 DNA: TGTGCCAGCAGACCCCTACAGGGTTGGGTTTCGGGCTACACCTTC
CDR3 protein: CASRPLQGWVSGYTF

V gene: TRBV5-1
J gene: TRBJ2-4
D gene: .
CDR3 DNA: TGCGCCAGCAGCAGCGAGGCGGGGTACAAAAACATTCAGTACTTC
CDR3 protein: CASSSEAGYKNIQYF

V gene: TRBV28
J gene: TRBJ2-1
D gene: TRBD2
CDR3 DNA: TGTGCCAGCAGTCCCGAACCCGTGGTAGCGGGGTGGGCCGATGAGCAGTTCTTC
CDR3 protein: CASSPEPVVAGWADEQFF

V gene: TRBV7-3
J gene: TRBJ2-5
D gene: .
CDR3 DNA: TGTGCCAGCAGCCCCAGGCGGGACTACCAAGAGACCCAGTACTTC
CDR3 protein: CASSPRRDYQETQYF

V gene: TRBV9
J gene: TRBJ1-6
D gene: TRBD1
CDR3 DNA: TGTGCCAGCAGCCCCGGACAGGGAATAGTAGGCTCACCCCTCCACTTT
CDR3 protein: CASSPGQGIVGSPLHF

V gene: TRBV5-1
J gene: TRBJ2-1
D gene: .
CDR3 DNA: TGCGCCAGCAGCTTGGGCCGTTCAACAGGGAGGGACTATATGGAGCAGTTCTTC
CDR3 protein: CASSLGRSTGRDYMEQFF

V gene: TRBV19
J gene: TRBJ2-1
D gene: TRBD2
CDR3 DNA: TGTGCCAGTAGTCGGGTAGCGGGTGGGAATGAGCAGTTCTTC
CDR3 protein: CASSRVAGGNEQFF